This T cell receptor beta chain was found in a study of blood T cell repertoires in COVID-19. TCRdb's copy holds only in-frame clones and misses some; the assay was immunoSEQ multiplex PCR. Here the sample spans some 150,000 clones, 84% being singletons. The receptor was isolated from a woman between 50 and 59 years old who had been exposed to COVID-19. The sequencing input was PBMCs or T cells enriched from blood (not recorded which).

CDR3 residues: CASSLAGDRGIYEQYF. The CDR3 coding sequence is TGCGCCAGCAGCTTGGCCGGGGACAGGGGGATCTACGAGCAGTACTTC. The chain carries TRBV5-1 and TRBJ2-7, with TRBD1 matching 11 bases. The CDR3 runs to 16 residues. V was pared by 0 bases and J by 3 bases, with 5 bases of the junction left unmatched. Germline V gene lookup returns CDR1 SGHRS and CDR2 YFSETQ.